A selection of T cell receptor beta chains follows, all from one sample in a study of CD8+ T cells in alopecia areata. Assay used: immunoSEQ multiplex PCR; TCRdb lists only in-frame clones, some missing. The sample includes under 70,000 clones, around 97% seen only once; the top ten take around 24%. Sequenced here: CD8+ T cells sorted from blood, sampled at week 0. The receptors come from a human donor with alopecia areata. Each CDR3 is given with its conserved first and last residue. The D gene is left open where the match is weak. Some rows mark clone size as missing; the rest say once, few, many or name a class of expanded clone.

J: TRBJ2-2; D: NA; V: TRBV13; size: NA; CDR3: CASSLVTTPGTGELFF; DNA: TGTGCCAGCAGCTTAGTAACGACGCCGGGCACCGGGGAGCTGTTTTTT
J: TRBJ2-7; D: TRBD1; V: TRBV6-5; size: NA; CDR3: CASSPGTGSYEQYF; DNA: TGTGCCAGCAGTCCCGGGACAGGATCCTACGAGCAGTACTTC
J: TRBJ2-2; D: NA; V: TRBV6-1; size: NA; CDR3: CASSDGPYTGELFF; DNA: TGTGCCAGCAGTGATGGGCCGTACACCGGGGAGCTGTTTTTT
J: TRBJ2-4; D: TRBD2; V: TRBV7-2; size: NA; CDR3: CASSSLAGGPKNIQYF; DNA: TGTGCCAGCAGCTCCTTAGCGGGGGGGCCCAAAAACATTCAGTACTTC
J: TRBJ2-7; D: NA; V: TRBV29-1; size: NA; CDR3: CSVVFRGNYEQYF; DNA: TGCAGCGTTGTCTTCAGGGGAAACTACGAGCAGTACTTC
J: TRBJ2-7; D: NA; V: TRBV12-5; size: once; CDR3: CASGNGGEQYF; DNA: TGTGCTAGTGGAAACGGGGGCGAGCAGTACTTC
J: TRBJ2-3; D: TRBD2; V: TRBV5-1; size: NA; CDR3: CASSWFGSGVTDTQYF; DNA: TGCGCCAGCAGCTGGTTTGGTAGCGGGGTCACAGATACGCAGTATTTT
J: TRBJ2-5; D: NA; V: TRBV29-1; size: NA; CDR3: CSVRQGGETQYF; DNA: TGCAGCGTTAGGCAGGGAGGAGAGACCCAGTACTTC
J: TRBJ1-2; D: TRBD1; V: TRBV7-8; size: medium-sized; CDR3: CASSLGTGNGYTF; DNA: TGTGCCAGCAGCTTAGGGACAGGGAATGGCTACACCTTC
J: TRBJ2-6; D: NA; V: TRBV6-1; size: NA; CDR3: CASSEERSGANVLTF; DNA: TGTGCCAGCAGTGAAGAGCGGTCTGGGGCCAACGTCCTGACTTTC
J: TRBJ2-2; D: NA; V: TRBV7-8; size: NA; CDR3: CASSLGRGTGELFF; DNA: TGTGCCAGCAGCTTAGGTCGCGGCACCGGGGAGCTGTTTTTT
J: TRBJ1-2; D: NA; V: TRBV29-1; size: NA; CDR3: CSVEGSGYTF; DNA: TGCAGCGTTGAGGGGAGCGGCTACACCTTC
J: TRBJ2-1; D: TRBD1; V: TRBV5-4; size: NA; CDR3: CASSLGQGNNEQFF; DNA: TGTGCCAGCAGCTTAGGACAGGGGAACAATGAGCAGTTCTTC
J: TRBJ2-1; D: TRBD2; V: TRBV7-9; size: NA; CDR3: CASSSGLAGGWEQFF; DNA: TGTGCCAGCAGCTCCGGACTAGCGGGGGGATGGGAGCAGTTCTTC
J: TRBJ2-7; D: NA; V: TRBV2; size: NA; CDR3: CASSELAASYEQYF; DNA: TGTGCCAGCAGTGAACTGGCAGCCTCCTACGAGCAGTACTTC
J: TRBJ2-4; D: NA; V: TRBV4-1; size: NA; CDR3: CASSQNDNIQYF; DNA: TGCGCCAGCAGCCAAAACGATAACATTCAGTACTTC
J: TRBJ2-7; D: NA; V: TRBV4-3; size: once; CDR3: CASSPTASVVYEQYF; DNA: TGCGCCAGCAGCCCCACGGCTTCCGTAGTCTACGAGCAGTACTTC
J: TRBJ2-5; D: NA; V: TRBV14; size: NA; CDR3: CASSQMDSQETQYF; DNA: TGTGCCAGCAGCCAAATGGACAGCCAAGAGACCCAGTACTTC
J: TRBJ2-1; D: NA; V: TRBV30; size: NA; CDR3: CAWSEGTGNEQFF; DNA: TGTGCCTGGAGTGAAGGTACGGGCAATGAGCAGTTCTTC
J: TRBJ2-3; D: NA; V: TRBV14; size: NA; CDR3: CASSQAKIGKWRDTQYF; DNA: TGTGCCAGCAGCCAAGCGAAAATCGGAAAATGGAGAGATACGCAGTATTTT
J: TRBJ2-1; D: NA; V: TRBV27; size: NA; CDR3: CASSLGPGSDEQFF; DNA: TGTGCCAGCAGTTTAGGCCCGGGGTCGGATGAGCAGTTCTTC
J: TRBJ2-1; D: NA; V: TRBV4-1; size: NA; CDR3: CASSPPGGGRGNEQFF; DNA: TGCGCCAGCAGCCCCCCCGGAGGGGGAAGGGGCAATGAGCAGTTCTTC
J: TRBJ2-3; D: NA; V: TRBV4-3; size: NA; CDR3: CASSQNSGSTDTQYF; DNA: TGCGCCAGCAGCCAAAACTCAGGGAGCACAGATACGCAGTATTTT
J: TRBJ2-3; D: NA; V: TRBV14; size: once; CDR3: CASSQVASRSTDTQYF; DNA: TGTGCCAGCAGCCAAGTGGCTAGCCGCTCCACAGATACGCAGTATTTT
J: TRBJ1-1; D: NA; V: TRBV5-6; size: once; CDR3: CASSLQPTEAFF; DNA: TGTGCCAGCAGCTTGCAGCCCACTGAAGCTTTCTTT
J: TRBJ2-7; D: NA; V: TRBV5-1; size: once; CDR3: CASSFGGGEQYF; DNA: TGCGCCAGCAGCTTCGGGGGAGGCGAGCAGTACTTC
J: TRBJ2-5; D: NA; V: TRBV28; size: NA; CDR3: CASSSRTGWEETQYF; DNA: TGTGCCAGCAGCTCCAGGACGGGATGGGAAGAGACCCAGTACTTC
J: TRBJ1-2; D: TRBD1; V: TRBV4-2; size: NA; CDR3: CASSQEGRRTGFYGYTF; DNA: TGTGCCAGCAGCCAAGAGGGCCGCAGGACAGGCTTCTATGGCTACACCTTC
J: TRBJ1-4; D: NA; V: TRBV30; size: NA; CDR3: CAWSASGDVFF; DNA: TGTGCCTGGAGTGCCTCGGGGGATGTGTTTTTT
J: TRBJ2-7; D: NA; V: TRBV4-3; size: NA; CDR3: CASSQEQEIYEQYF; DNA: TGCGCCAGCAGCCAAGAACAGGAAATTTACGAGCAGTACTTC
J: TRBJ2-3; D: NA; V: TRBV29-1; size: NA; CDR3: CSVEEQLGTQYF; DNA: TGCAGCGTTGAAGAACAGCTTGGCACGCAGTATTTT
J: TRBJ1-3; D: TRBD1; V: TRBV4-3; size: NA; CDR3: CASSQATGGLGSGNTIYF; DNA: TGCGCCAGCAGCCAAGCGACAGGGGGTCTCGGCTCTGGAAACACCATATATTTT
J: TRBJ2-5; D: TRBD2; V: TRBV7-6; size: NA; CDR3: CASSLLAGGPQKETQYF; DNA: TGTGCCAGCAGCTTACTAGCGGGGGGGCCTCAGAAAGAGACCCAGTACTTC
J: TRBJ1-1; D: NA; V: TRBV4-1; size: NA; CDR3: CASSQDPGDAEAFF; DNA: TGCGCCAGCAGCCAAGATCCTGGGGACGCTGAAGCTTTCTTT
J: TRBJ2-7; D: NA; V: TRBV29-1; size: NA; CDR3: CSVSQGGSADEQYF; DNA: TGCAGCGTTTCGCAGGGGGGATCCGCGGACGAGCAGTACTTC
J: TRBJ1-5; D: NA; V: TRBV6-5; size: NA; CDR3: CASSEVTSNQPQHF; DNA: TGTGCCAGCAGTGAAGTTACAAGCAATCAGCCCCAGCATTTT
J: TRBJ1-2; D: TRBD1; V: TRBV5-5; size: NA; CDR3: CASSYYRGDNYGYTF; DNA: TGTGCCAGCAGCTACTACAGGGGTGATAACTATGGCTACACCTTC
J: TRBJ2-1; D: NA; V: TRBV6-5; size: few; CDR3: CASSTDTYSYNEQFF; DNA: TGTGCCAGCAGTACTGACACCTACTCCTACAATGAGCAGTTCTTC